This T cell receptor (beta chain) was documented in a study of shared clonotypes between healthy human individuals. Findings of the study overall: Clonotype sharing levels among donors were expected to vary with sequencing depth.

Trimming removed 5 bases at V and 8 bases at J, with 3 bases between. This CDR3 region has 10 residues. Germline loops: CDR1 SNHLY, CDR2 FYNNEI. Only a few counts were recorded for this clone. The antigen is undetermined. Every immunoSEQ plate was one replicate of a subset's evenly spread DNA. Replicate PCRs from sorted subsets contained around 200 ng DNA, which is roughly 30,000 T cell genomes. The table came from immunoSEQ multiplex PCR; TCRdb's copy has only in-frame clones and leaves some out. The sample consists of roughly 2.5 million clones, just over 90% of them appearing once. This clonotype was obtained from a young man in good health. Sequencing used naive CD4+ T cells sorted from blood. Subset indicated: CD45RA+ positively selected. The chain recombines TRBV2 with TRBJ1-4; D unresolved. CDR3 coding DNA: TGTGCCAGCAGTCTGGAAAAACTGTTTTTT. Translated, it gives CASSLEKLFF. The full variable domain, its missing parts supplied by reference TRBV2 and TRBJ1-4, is EPEVTQTPSHQVTQMGQEVILRCVPISNHLYFYWYRQILGQKVEFLVSFYNNEISEKSEIFDDQFSVERPDGSNFTLKIRSTKLEDSAMYFCASSLEKLFFGSGTQLSVL.